The 19 T cell receptor beta chains presented below share a single source sample, sequenced in a study of T cell clonotyping in hematopoietic cell transplantation. As for time point: recipient sample about 28 days before transplant, after cytoreduction. Only in-frame clones appear in the TCRdb table, and some are missing; sequencing was by immunoSEQ multiplex PCR. Here the sample spans tens of thousands of clones, 90% to 96% being singletons. The material sequenced was peripheral blood mononuclear cells, taken before stem cell transplant. The receptor set was obtained from a woman aged 50 to 60 with acute myeloid leukemia. Some clones in this sample may be carry-over from other donors' samples.

In DNA form, the CDR3 reads TGTGCCTGGAGTAGGGAGGACACTGAAGCTTTCTTT. Translated, it gives CAWSREDTEAFF. The genes are TRBV30 and TRBJ1-1, with D unclear. V was pared by 2 bases and J by 3 bases, with 7 bases between. CDR1 is GTSNPN and CDR2 is SVGIG in the germline V gene (reference sequence). This CDR3 has 12 amino acids.

V is TRBV7-2 and J is TRBJ1-1; D gene unclear. V dropped 0 bases and J dropped 4 bases, with 0 bases sitting between them. This CDR3 is built from 11 residues. Germline CDR1 SGHTA, CDR2 FQGNSA. The chain's CDR3 is CASSLATEAFF. DNA of the CDR3: TGTGCCAGCAGCTTAGCCACTGAAGCTTTCTTT.

V usage is TRBV28 and J usage is TRBJ1-5; the D gene is possibly TRBD1 (5 bases). The CDR3 length is 16 residues. Per germline, CDR1 MDHEN and CDR2 SYDVKM. V dropped 5 bases and J dropped 0 bases, with 14 bases sitting between them. CDR3 amino acids: CASSLNRIPSNQPQHF. The CDR3 DNA reads TGTGCCAGCAGTCTCAACAGGATACCTAGCAATCAGCCCCAGCATTTT.

V usage is TRBV30 and J usage is TRBJ1-5; possibly TRBD1 for D (5 bases). This CDR3 spans 13 amino acids. V dropped 2 bases and J dropped 3 bases, with 8 bases sitting between them. Germline lookup yields CDR1 GTSNPN and CDR2 SVGIG (reference sequence). The CDR3, as DNA: TGTGCCTGGAGTAGGGGAGACAATCAGCCCCAGCATTTT. Protein: CAWSRGDNQPQHF.

This rearrangement joins TRBV7-2 to TRBJ2-1; TRBD2 matches 11 bases. J lost 7 bases, V lost 5 bases, and 1 base had no gene match. CDR3 length: 13 residues. Germline CDR1 and CDR2: SGHTA and FQGNSA. The CDR3 DNA is TGTGCCAGCAGCCGGACTAGCGGGAATGAGCAGTTCTTC. It is translated as CASSRTSGNEQFF. The variable domain in full, completed from reference TRBV7-2 and TRBJ2-1, reads GAGVSQSPSNKVTEKGKDVELRCDPISGHTALYWYRQSLGQGLEFLIYFQGNSAPDKSGLPSDRFSAERTGGSVSTLTIQRTQQEDSAVYLCASSRTSGNEQFFGPGTRLTVL.

The chain employs TRBV28 and TRBJ1-2; 7 bases are shared with TRBD1. The germline CDR1 and CDR2 sequences are MDHEN and SYDVKM. With V trimmed by 4 bases and J by 6 bases, 11 bases remained unmatched. This CDR3 comprises 15 residues. For the CDR3, the DNA is TGTGCCAGCAGTTCAGGGACAGACGCTATAGATGGCTACACCTTC. Its translation is CASSSGTDAIDGYTF.

V is TRBV6-1 and J is TRBJ1-2; D gene uncertain. This CDR3 region has 15 residues. The V and J ends lost 0 bases and 4 bases respectively, with 12 bases between them. Germline V gene lookup returns CDR1 MNHNS and CDR2 SASEGT. CDR3 protein: CASSEAPGQAYGYTF. CDR3 nucleotides: TGTGCCAGCAGTGAAGCCCCCGGGCAGGCCTATGGCTACACCTTC.

The rearrangement links TRBV6-1 to TRBJ2-7; D perhaps matches TRBD1 (6 bases). Germline CDR1 and CDR2: MNHNS and SASEGT. The length of the CDR3 is 15 residues. V dropped 2 bases and J dropped 3 bases, with 14 bases sitting between them. The CDR3 sequence is CASSERAGAVYEQYF. The CDR3 nucleotides read TGTGCCAGCAGTGAAAGGGCAGGGGCGGTCTACGAGCAGTACTTC.

This chain connects TRBV13 to TRBJ2-2, with 8 nucleotides matching TRBD2. Germline V lookup: CDR1 PRHDT, CDR2 FYEKMQ (reference sequence). With 4 bases clipped from V and 7 bases from J, the junction kept 5 bases outside the gene matches. This CDR3 has 14 residues. The CDR3 reads CASSWGTSYGELFF. The CDR3 DNA follows: TGTGCCAGCAGCTGGGGGACTAGTTACGGGGAGCTGTTTTTT.

The chain couples TRBV7-3 to TRBJ2-5, with 9 bases aligning to TRBD1. Germline lookup yields CDR1 SGHTA and CDR2 FQGTGA. This CDR3 comprises 15 residues. Germline trimming cut 5 bases from V and 5 bases from J; bases unmatched to any gene: 9. The CDR3 bases are TGTGCCAGCAGCACCACAGGGGGCTTGGGGGAGACCCAGTACTTC. Its translation is CASSTTGGLGETQYF.

This chain links TRBV30 with TRBJ2-1; D uncertain. Trimming cost V 2 bases and J 9 bases, with 11 bases left between them. The length of the CDR3 is 12 residues. Germline loops: CDR1 GTSNPN, CDR2 SVGIG (reference sequence). The DNA of the CDR3 is TGTGCCTGGAGTAGTTACTTACCTGAGCAGTTCTTC. As protein: CAWSSYLPEQFF.

CDR3 coding DNA: TGCAGCGTTGAAGAGTGGGGAGCAGGGTTCACTGAAGCTTTCTTT. The encoded protein is CSVEEWGAGFTEAFF. This chain connects TRBV29-1 to TRBJ1-1; TRBD1 is a possible D gene (5 bases). V was pared by 0 bases and J by 4 bases, with 15 bases between. CDR3 length: 15 residues. The germline V gene has CDR1 SQVTM and CDR2 ANQGSEA.

This chain uses TRBV18 with TRBJ2-7; TRBD2 aligns across 12 bases. The CDR3 length is 14 residues. The V gene's germline CDR1 is KGHSH and CDR2 LQKENI. Trimming took 2 bases from V and 5 from J; bases not matched to a gene: 1. CDR3 nucleotide sequence: TGTGCCAGCTCACCAGGACTAGCGGGACACGAGCAGTACTTC. Amino acid sequence: CASSPGLAGHEQYF.

V usage is TRBV11-2 and J usage is TRBJ2-7, with 7 bases aligning to TRBD1. V shed 3 bases and J 6 bases; nucleotides not matched to a gene: 11. The CDR3 covers 15 residues. CDR1 and CDR2 (germline): SGHAT, FQNNGV. This chain's CDR3 is CASSFPAGTDSEQYF. The DNA of the CDR3 is TGTGCCAGCAGCTTTCCTGCCGGGACAGATTCCGAGCAGTACTTC. The full variable domain, in which reference TRBV11-2 and TRBJ2-7 provide the parts outside the CDR3, is EAGVAQSPRYKIIEKRQSVAFWCNPISGHATLYWYQQILGQGPKLLIQFQNNGVVDDSQLPKDRFSAERLKGVDSTLKIQPAKLEDSAVYLCASSFPAGTDSEQYFGPGTRLTVT.

The J gene is TRBJ1-6, the V gene TRBV11-2; D perhaps matches TRBD1 (5 bases). CDR3 length equals 16 residues. CDR1 and CDR2 from the germline V gene are SGHAT and FQNNGV. V lost 1 base, J lost 5 bases, and 12 bases lay in between. The CDR3 spells CASSLGRGRDNSPLHF. The DNA for the CDR3 is TGTGCCAGCAGCTTAGGTCGGGGACGGGATAATTCACCCCTCCACTTT.

CDR3 sequence (DNA): TGTGCCAGCAGCCCTAAACCGTCGGGGACGGTCACTGAAGCTTTCTTT. It translates to CASSPKPSGTVTEAFF. The chain has TRBV7-9 and TRBJ1-1, with D maybe TRBD1 (5 bases). Germline CDR1 SEHNR, CDR2 FQNEAQ (reference sequence). The CDR3 runs 16 residues. The V end was cut by 5 bases, the J end by 4 bases, with 20 bases between.

The CDR3 bases are TGTGCCAGCAGTTTGGCGGGAGATAGCACAGATACGCAGTATTTT. This gives the protein CASSLAGDSTDTQYF. This chain joins TRBV28 and TRBJ2-3, with TRBD2 matching 7 bases. CDR3 length equals 15 residues. Unmatched junction bases numbered 3, after V lost 3 bases and J lost 0 bases. In germline, CDR1 is MDHEN, CDR2 SYDVKM.

This chain joins TRBV30 and TRBJ1-4; 7 nucleotides align to TRBD1. Germline V gene sequence: CDR1 GTSNPN, CDR2 SVGIG (reference sequence). V shed 3 bases and J 2 bases; nucleotides not matched to a gene: 3. This CDR3 spans 14 amino acids. The CDR3 spells CAWSRDSTNEKLFF. The CDR3 DNA follows: TGTGCCTGGAGCCGGGACAGCACTAATGAAAAACTGTTTTTT.

The chain uses TRBV29-1 and TRBJ1-2; 8 nucleotides align to TRBD1. Germline CDR1 is SQVTM and CDR2 is ANQGSEA. This CDR3 region has 11 residues. V lost 7 bases to trimming and J lost 8 bases; unmatched junction nucleotides: 6. The CDR3 here is CSGATGGGYTF. Written as DNA, the CDR3 is TGCAGCGGCGCCACAGGGGGAGGCTACACCTTC.